This T cell receptor beta chain emerged from a study of cytotoxic CD8 clonotypes in ibrutinib-treated CLL. In the study overall: Following treatment for a median 12 months, range 6 to 36, response samples were then taken. Samples had a mean of roughly 280,000 productive templates and some 94,000 productive rearrangements.

Notes on this clone: No antigen is known for it.

The planned depth of sequencing spanned 1 in 200,000 to 1 in 1 million T cells. Only in-frame clones appear in the TCRdb table, and some are missing; sequencing was by immunoSEQ multiplex PCR. The table records 150,000 to 200,000 clones, more than 65% of them present only once. There are 13 residues in the CDR3. Germline V gives CDR1 SGHTA, CDR2 FQGNSA. V lost 1 base, J lost 5 bases, and 8 bases lay in between. Whole-study findings and limits: Age-matched healthy donor levels were exceeded by baseline clonality, which tracked circulating CD8+ T-cell counts.

The receptor's source is a human donor with chronic lymphocytic leukemia. The chain links TRBV7-2 to TRBJ1-1; tentatively, D is TRBD1 (5 bases). Sequenced material: PBMCs, taken after 12 months of ibrutinib treatment. CDR3 amino acids: CASSLGEGTEAFF. Here the CDR3 DNA reads TGTGCCAGCAGCTTAGGTGAGGGGACTGAAGCTTTCTTT.